The 6 T cell receptor beta chains below all came from one sample that was sequenced in a study of blood T cells in healthy people across ages. Next came a second PCR, run for roughly 7 to 12 cycles, which used a sample-barcoded 5' primer along with a J-beta primer mix. TCRdb fed the 5' RACE reads into MiXCR, producing one record per CDR3 protein. The table has fewer than 800,000 distinct CDR3 sequences, 20% to 25% seen once. This sample also appeared in a second study, on T cells of mothers and their children.

Sequencing was carried out using blood. The receptors were gathered from a boy aged 5-17 years in good health.

This clonotype was observed a few times. This rearrangement joins TRBV12-3 or TRBV12-4 to TRBJ2-5; D not certain. The J call may be incorrect, as the DNA end agrees better with TRBJ2-7. The CDR3 is 12 amino acids. DNA of the CDR3: TGTGCCAGCAGTCGGTTGGAGCGCGAGCAGTACTTC. Encoded protein: CASSRLEREQYF.

This clonotype turned up a few times. This chain connects TRBV4-1 to TRBJ1-2, with D possibly being TRBD1 (6 bases). Germline V lookup: CDR1 MGHRA, CDR2 YSYEKL. The V end lost 0 bases, the J end lost 4 bases, and 12 bases lay between the germline ends. CDR3 size: 15 residues. Written as DNA, the CDR3 is TGCGCCAGCAGCCAAGAGGGTGGGGGCGCCTATGGCTACACCTTC. Protein: CASSQEGGGAYGYTF.

This clonotype was detected a few times. The genes are TRBV4-1 and TRBJ2-5; a weak D match, TRBD2 (5 bases). This CDR3 has 14 residues. Trimming shortened V by 1 base and J by 3 bases, and 9 bases separated the two germline ends. From germline, CDR1 is MGHRA and CDR2 YSYEKL. The CDR3 sequence: CASSQVALEETQYF. The CDR3 DNA sequence: TGCGCCAGCAGCCAAGTAGCGTTAGAAGAGACCCAGTACTTC.

The chain joins TRBV7-3 to TRBJ2-5, with D perhaps TRBD1 or TRBD2 (7 bases each). V was shortened by 4 bases and J by 5 bases, with 17 bases between the two germline ends. The germline CDR1 and CDR2 sequences are SGHTA and FQGTGA. The length of the CDR3 is 15 residues. In nucleotides, the CDR3 is TGTGCCAGCAGCTGGACAGGTGGGGGAGGGGAGACCCAGTACTTC. This gives the protein CASSWTGGGGETQYF.

This clonotype was recorded a few times. V gene TRBV5-1 combines with J gene TRBJ2-7, with D unresolved. The ends were cut back, 2 bases at V and 2 bases at J, with 14 bases in the middle. This CDR3 region has 15 residues. Germline V gene sequence: CDR1 SGHRS, CDR2 YFSETQ. CDR3 sequence reads: CASSLTAFRTYEQYF. In DNA, the CDR3 is TGCGCCAGCAGCTTAACGGCTTTCCGGACCTACGAGCAGTACTTC.

This clonotype has more than one count but fewer than ten. The chain recombines TRBV27 with TRBJ2-2, with D uncertain. This CDR3 comprises 13 residues. From germline, CDR1 is MNHEY and CDR2 SMNVEV (reference sequence). V lost 5 bases to trimming and J lost 9 bases, with 13 bases between them. The CDR3 spells CASSPRPSRELFF. In DNA form, the CDR3 reads TGTGCCAGCAGTCCCCGGCCCAGTCGGGAGCTGTTTTTT.